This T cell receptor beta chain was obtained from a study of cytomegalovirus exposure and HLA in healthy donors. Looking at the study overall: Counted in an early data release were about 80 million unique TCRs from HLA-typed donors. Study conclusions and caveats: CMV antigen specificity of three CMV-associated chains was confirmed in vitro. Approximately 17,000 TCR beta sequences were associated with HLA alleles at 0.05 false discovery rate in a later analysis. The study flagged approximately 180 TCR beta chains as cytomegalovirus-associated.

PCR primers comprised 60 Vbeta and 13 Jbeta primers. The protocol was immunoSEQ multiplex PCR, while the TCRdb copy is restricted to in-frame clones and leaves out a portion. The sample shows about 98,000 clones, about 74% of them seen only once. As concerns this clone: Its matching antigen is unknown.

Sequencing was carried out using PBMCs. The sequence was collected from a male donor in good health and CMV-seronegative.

This CDR3 reads CASSPYGQAPLNEQYF. The CDR3 DNA sequence: TGTGCCAGCAGCCCCTACGGACAGGCCCCACTTAACGAGCAGTACTTC. V gene TRBV7-3 combines with J gene TRBJ2-7; 7 nucleotides agree with TRBD1. With 5 bases clipped from V and 5 bases from J, the junction kept 15 bases outside the gene matches. The CDR3 runs 16 residues. The germline V gene has CDR1 SGHTA and CDR2 FQGTGA.